This TCR beta chain was identified during a study of T cell repertoires in cytomegalovirus infection. Study overall: Well-studied HLA-B-restricted CMV epitopes were used in the study alongside recently identified HLA-C-restricted ones. TCR beta signatures that were public indicated CMV infection and matching HLA type.

Germline trimming cut 7 bases from V and 7 bases from J; bases unmatched to any gene: 18. The CDR3 has 17 residues. Germline loops: CDR1 MNHEY, CDR2 SVGEGT. This clonotype was observed a few times. Antigen specificity is unknown. TCRdb ran MiXCR on the reads and lists one entry per CDR3 protein. The table has approximately 500,000 distinct CDR3 sequences, more than 30% seen once. Broader study findings: Dominating the ex vivo response were TCR beta clonotypes that were CMV-specific and HLA-C-restricted. Summed frequency of public TCR beta families distinguished CMV carriers with the relevant HLA.

Sequenced here: cultured PBMCs, sampled from culture after CMV antigen stimulation. This TCR was recovered from a human donor in good health (CMV status not recorded). Some clones in this sample may be carry-over from other donors' samples. The chain combines TRBV6-2 or TRBV6-3 with TRBJ2-1, with 8 bases lining up with TRBD2. Here the CDR3 DNA reads TGTGCCAGCACCGCCTCCTCGGGACTAGGGGTGGGGAATGAGCAGTTCTTC. Translating gives CASTASSGLGVGNEQFF.